What follows are 24 T cell receptor beta chains derived from one specimen sequenced in a study of blood T cell repertoires in COVID-19. Clones were read by immunoSEQ multiplex PCR, and TCRdb kept only the in-frame ones, dropping some. The sample shows some 110,000 clones, less than 90% of them seen only once. Sequencing was performed on PBMCs or T cells enriched from blood (not recorded which). These receptor sequences come from a woman in her thirties who had recovered from COVID-19.

This clone has a handful of counts. CDR3 loop: CASSRLAGRNTGELFF. CDR3 sequence (DNA): TGTGCCAGCAGTCGACTAGCGGGCAGGAACACCGGGGAGCTGTTTTTT. This chain links TRBV6-6 with TRBJ2-2, with 10 bases identical to TRBD2. Germline values: CDR1 MNHNY, CDR2 SVGAGI (reference sequence). The CDR3 is 16 amino acids. V was pared by 5 bases and J by 1 base, with 4 bases of the junction left unmatched.

This chain joins TRBV19 and TRBJ1-5; D is ambiguous. V was shortened by 6 bases and J by 0 bases, with 9 bases between the two germline ends. The CDR3 has 14 amino acids. CDR1 is LNHDA, CDR2 SQIVND, per germline (reference sequence). This CDR3 reads CASSLQISNQPQHF. The CDR3 DNA reads as TGTGCCAGTAGCCTTCAGATTAGCAATCAGCCCCAGCATTTT. The full variable domain, in which reference TRBV19 and TRBJ1-5 provide the parts outside the CDR3, is DGGITQSPKYLFRKEGQNVTLSCEQNLNHDAMYWYRQDPGQGLRLIYYSQIVNDFQKGDIAEGYSVSREKKESFPLTVTSAQKNPTAFYLCASSLQISNQPQHFGDGTRLSIL.

The V call is TRBV5-1, the J call TRBJ1-3; D remains ambiguous. The germline V and J ends were trimmed by 7 bases and 3 bases, with 11 bases remaining between them. This CDR3 spans 13 amino acids. Germline V gene data show CDR1 as SGHRS and CDR2 as YFSETQ. The CDR3 loop reads CASREVGGNTIYF. DNA for the CDR3: TGCGCCAGCCGGGAGGTTGGTGGAAACACCATATATTTT.

CDR3 loop: CASSARAVTGDNTEAFF. The CDR3, as DNA: TGTGCCAGCAGCGCCCGGGCTGTGACAGGGGACAACACTGAAGCTTTCTTT. The rearrangement links TRBV5-6 to TRBJ1-1, with TRBD1 identical over 8 bases. Germline V lookup: CDR1 SGHDT, CDR2 YYEEEE. V lost 4 bases, J lost 2 bases, and 13 bases stayed unmatched. This CDR3 contains 17 residues.

The chain's CDR3 is CASRPTGEGLAEAFF. The DNA for the CDR3 is TGTGCCAGTAGGCCGACAGGGGAAGGTTTGGCTGAAGCTTTCTTT. The chain has TRBV19 and TRBJ1-1, with 8 bases aligning to TRBD1. The germline V gene has CDR1 LNHDA and CDR2 SQIVND (reference sequence). V trimming: 6 bases; J trimming: 6 bases; junction bases outside the gene matches: 12. The CDR3 totals 15 residues. The full variable domain, in which reference TRBV19 and TRBJ1-1 provide the parts outside the CDR3, is DGGITQSPKYLFRKEGQNVTLSCEQNLNHDAMYWYRQDPGQGLRLIYYSQIVNDFQKGDIAEGYSVSREKKESFPLTVTSAQKNPTAFYLCASRPTGEGLAEAFFGQGTRLTVV.

This chain joins TRBV7-8 and TRBJ1-1; D remains unclear. The germline V gene has CDR1 SGHVS and CDR2 FQNEAQ. V was shortened by 4 bases and J by 5 bases, with 14 bases between the two germline ends. The CDR3 length is 14 residues. The CDR3 bases are TGTGCCAGCAGCTCCGGTCGGGGATTTACTGAAGCTTTCTTT. It specifies CASSSGRGFTEAFF.

The chain combines TRBV7-2 with TRBJ2-5, with 8 bases aligning to TRBD1. This CDR3 has 13 residues. Germline V gene lookup returns CDR1 SGHTA and CDR2 FQGNSA. Losses at the gene ends were 6 bases for V and 4 bases for J; bases not matched to a gene: 4. CDR3 coding DNA: TGTGCCAGCAGATCAGACAGGGGAGAGACCCAGTACTTC. Translating it yields CASRSDRGETQYF.

V is TRBV5-1 and J is TRBJ1-2; 9 bases match TRBD1. V dropped 3 bases and J dropped 6; count of bases not matched to a gene: 0. The CDR3 covers 12 residues. The V gene's germline CDR1 is SGHRS and CDR2 YFSETQ. CDR3 in amino acids: CASSWDRDGYTF. Written as DNA, the CDR3 is TGCGCCAGCAGCTGGGACAGGGATGGCTACACCTTC.

This rearrangement joins TRBV7-6 to TRBJ2-7; 14 bases are a match to TRBD2. The CDR3 runs to 17 residues. V gave up 6 bases and J gave up 2 bases; unmatched junction bases: 9. CDR1 and CDR2 (germline): SGHVS, FNYEAQ. CDR3 residues: CASRKGLAGDWTYEQYF. For the CDR3, the DNA is TGTGCCAGCAGGAAGGGACTAGCGGGAGATTGGACCTACGAGCAGTACTTC.

The chain recombines TRBV3-1 (or the pseudogene TRBV3-2) with TRBJ2-7; TRBD2 is a possible D gene (6 bases). Germline CDR1 reads LGHDT; CDR2 reads YNNKEL (reference sequence). The CDR3 has 14 amino acids. V dropped 1 base and J dropped 3 bases, with 10 bases sitting between them. The CDR3 loop is CASSQARGRYEQYF. In nucleotides, the CDR3 is TGTGCCAGCAGCCAAGCGCGGGGACGCTACGAGCAGTACTTC.

The rearrangement joins TRBV7-9 to TRBJ2-1; D unclear. Germline loops: CDR1 SEHNR, CDR2 FQNEAQ (reference sequence). V dropped 5 bases and J dropped 10 bases, with 18 bases sitting between them. This CDR3 comprises 14 residues. CDR3 nucleotides: TGTGCCAGCAGCCCCCTTAGTTTAGTACAGGAGCAGTTCTTC. Its protein product is CASSPLSLVQEQFF.

This chain joins TRBV27 and TRBJ2-4; TRBD1 agrees at 7 bases. This CDR3 is 15 amino acids long. CDR1 and CDR2 (germline): MNHEY, SMNVEV (reference sequence). V lost 5 bases, J lost 7 bases, and 11 bases stayed unmatched. CDR3 nucleotides: TGTGCCAGCAGTACTCGACAGGGAAGTGTTAACATTCAGTACTTC. Its protein is CASSTRQGSVNIQYF.

The chain combines TRBV5-6 with TRBJ1-6, with TRBD1 matching over 8 bases. V gave up 3 bases and J gave up 7 bases; unmatched junction bases: 15. Germline V gene sequence: CDR1 SGHDT, CDR2 YYEEEE. This CDR3 is built from 18 residues. Written as DNA, the CDR3 is TGTGCCAGCAGCTCTTTAATTAAACAGGGGGATCCGAATTCACCCCTCCACTTT. Its protein is CASSSLIKQGDPNSPLHF. The full variable domain, completed using reference TRBV5-6 and TRBJ1-6, is DAGVTQSPTHLIKTRGQQVTLRCSPKSGHDTVSWYQQALGQGPQFIFQYYEEEERQRGNFPDRFSGHQFPNYSSELNVNALLLGDSALYLCASSSLIKQGDPNSPLHFGNGTRLTVT.

This sequence joins TRBV27 and TRBJ2-7; 7 nucleotides align to TRBD1. From germline, CDR1 is MNHEY and CDR2 SMNVEV (reference sequence). V trimming: 6 bases; J trimming: 5 bases; junction bases outside the gene matches: 7. The CDR3 totals 13 residues. Here the CDR3 DNA reads TGTGCCAGCAGCTACTCGACAGGGAACGAGCAGTACTTC. This translates into CASSYSTGNEQYF.

The chain links TRBV5-1 to TRBJ2-3; 12 positions agree with TRBD2. Germline lookup yields CDR1 SGHRS and CDR2 YFSETQ. CDR3 size: 16 residues. The J segment lost 0 bases and the V segment lost 4 bases, leaving 3 bases of the junction unmatched. CDR3 amino acids: CASSPLAGGSTDTQYF. CDR3 nucleotide sequence: TGCGCCAGCAGCCCGCTAGCGGGAGGGAGCACAGATACGCAGTATTTT.

V usage is TRBV5-5 and J usage is TRBJ2-5; a weak D match, TRBD2 (5 bases). CDR1 SGHKS and CDR2 YYEKEE come from the germline V gene (reference sequence). This CDR3 region has 15 residues. With 4 bases removed from V and 3 bases from J, the gap between germline ends came to 16 bases. The CDR3 sequence: CASSLVPGMEETQYF. In DNA form, the CDR3 reads TGTGCCAGCAGCCTAGTCCCCGGGATGGAAGAGACCCAGTACTTC.

The rearrangement links TRBV15 to TRBJ2-1; no definite D call. V dropped 0 bases and J dropped 0 bases, with 12 bases sitting between them. The CDR3 is made up of 17 amino acids. Germline assignment: CDR1 LNHNV and CDR2 YYDKDF (reference sequence). The CDR3 loop reads CATSRDLGLPSYNEQFF. The CDR3 DNA sequence: TGTGCCACCAGCAGAGATCTCGGGTTGCCCTCCTACAATGAGCAGTTCTTC.

This clone occurred a few times. This rearrangement joins TRBV9 to TRBJ2-2, with TRBD1 identical over 11 bases. Germline assignment: CDR1 SGDLS and CDR2 YYNGEE. This CDR3 comprises 16 residues. Germline trimming cut 4 bases from V and 4 bases from J; bases unmatched to any gene: 6. The chain's CDR3 is CASSLWDRGTTGELFF. As DNA, the CDR3 is TGTGCCAGCAGCTTGTGGGACAGGGGGACCACCGGGGAGCTGTTTTTT.

The chain links TRBV25-1 to TRBJ1-2; D is perhaps TRBD1 (5 bases). The germline CDR1 and CDR2 sequences are MGHDK and SYGVNS. The CDR3 spans 12 residues. V was cut by 8 bases and J by 8 bases, with 15 bases left in between. CDR3 sequence (DNA): TGTGCCAGCGTAGGGGATTACGGCGGCTACACCTTC. Translation: CASVGDYGGYTF.

This rearrangement joins TRBV4-2 to TRBJ2-1, with D possibly TRBD1 on 5 matching bases. The CDR3 extends over 13 amino acids. Trimming stripped 1 base from V and 14 bases from J, with 15 bases between. CDR1 and CDR2 from the germline V gene are LGHNA and YNFKEQ. CDR3 sequence reads: CASSQGFRTRKFF. In DNA, the CDR3 is TGTGCCAGCAGCCAAGGGTTTCGGACAAGAAAGTTCTTC.

This sequence joins TRBV5-5 and TRBJ2-7, with 12 bases identical to TRBD2. J lost 0 bases, V lost 7 bases, and 5 bases had no gene match. The CDR3 consists of 15 residues. Germline V gives CDR1 SGHKS, CDR2 YYEKEE (reference sequence). Here the CDR3 reads CASRTSGDSSYEQYF. The CDR3 DNA is TGTGCCAGCCGGACTAGCGGGGATTCCTCCTACGAGCAGTACTTC.

This sequence joins TRBV29-1 and TRBJ2-7; TRBD2 agrees at 11 bases. The CDR3 runs to 16 residues. V trimming: 0 bases; J trimming: 5 bases; junction bases outside the gene matches: 9. Looked up from germline, CDR1 is SQVTM and CDR2 is ANQGSEA. The CDR3 sequence is CSVEDYTSGSRDEQYF. The CDR3 DNA sequence: TGCAGCGTTGAAGATTATACTAGCGGGAGTCGGGACGAGCAGTACTTC.

V and J are TRBV6-5 and TRBJ2-2, with 9 nucleotides matching TRBD1. The germline CDR1 and CDR2 sequences are MNHEY and SVGAGI. The trim removed 2 bases at V and 13 bases at J, leaving 14 bases unmatched. The CDR3 has 16 amino acids. CDR3 amino acids: CASSYRAGTGSSWLFF. The CDR3 DNA reads TGTGCCAGCAGTTACCGAGCCGGGACAGGGAGTTCTTGGCTGTTTTTT.

This clone is a singleton in its sample. The rearrangement uses TRBV12-3 or TRBV12-4 and TRBJ1-1; 8 positions match TRBD1. The V gene end was trimmed by 5 bases and the J gene end by 6 bases; junction bases not matched to a gene: 5. The CDR3 length is 13 residues. The CDR3 coding sequence is TGTGCCAGCAGTAGAGACAGGGGCGCTGAAGCTTTCTTT. This sequence encodes CASSRDRGAEAFF.